This TCR beta chain was captured by sequencing in a study of type 1 regulatory T cells (dated by TCRdb to the early 2020s). Regarding the research as a whole: An in vitro protocol by which a Tr1-enriched, alloantigen-specific CD4 T cell product named T-allo10 was generated was characterized in the study. T-allo10 was being tested clinically in patients with hematological malignancies who were undergoing allogeneic hematopoietic stem cell transplantation.

This clonotype appeared a few times. Its antigen remains undetermined. The sample holds no much larger clone one base away, and base qualities are not on file. Sequenced using an Illumina MiSeq. The raw public data were reprocessed by TCRdb itself: fastp quality trimming at Q25, MiXCR clonotype calling, in-frame beta chains only. Identical CDR3 protein sequences are pooled into one entry, listed with their most common genes and DNA. The sample records some 90,000 distinct CDR3 sequences, around 30% of which are singletons. The top ten constitute about 2% of the sample. What was sequenced was CD4+ T cells, either the whole sample or a sorted fraction (not recorded which). This sequence was found in a human donor in good health.

This receptor has the CDR3 CASSPATAGGNEQYF. The DNA sequence follows: TGCGCCAGCAGCCCCGCCACCGCGGGAGGCAACGAGCAGTACTTC. Recombination linked TRBV5-1 to TRBJ2-7, and 8 bases in between align with TRBD2. Taken from the germline V gene, the CDR1 and CDR2 loops are SGHRS and YFSETQ. The junction shows trimming of 4 bases on V and 5 bases on J, and the gene matches do not reach 11 bases of it. The CDR3 runs 15 residues from the cysteine to the phenylalanine. Left in the record is the CDR3 DNA by itself, 45 bases read in frame from the first base.